The TCR beta chain described here comes from a study of STAT5B mutations in CD4+ large granular lymphocyte leukemia. At the level of the study: Healthy donors showed HLA-associated enrichment of the CDR3 'QG' motif. General observations from the study: No patients shared main leukemic clonotypes, though 20% to 25% appeared at low frequency elsewhere.

The assay was run at survey level. TCRdb's table, derived via immunoSEQ multiplex PCR, lists solely in-frame clones and lacks some. Counted here are about 23,000 clones, over 80% occurring once; the ten biggest clones make up approximately 8.9%. Comments on this clone: The antigen is unknown.

The sequenced sample consisted of CD4+ T cells from blood buffy coats. The clonotype comes from a human donor in good health.

DNA for the CDR3: TGTGCCAGTAGTATACAGGGCCGGTACGAGCAGTACTTC. Protein product: CASSIQGRYEQYF. The chain couples TRBV19 to TRBJ2-7; a possible D gene is TRBD1 (5 bases). Trimming shortened V by 2 bases and J by 4 bases, and 9 bases separated the two germline ends. The CDR3 consists of 13 residues. Germline CDR1 is LNHDA and CDR2 is SQIVND (reference sequence).